One and the same sample provided the 30 T cell receptor beta chains below, sequenced in a study of cytomegalovirus exposure and HLA in healthy donors. PCR employed 60 Vbeta and 13 Jbeta primers. The protocol was immunoSEQ multiplex PCR, while the TCRdb copy is restricted to in-frame clones and leaves out a portion. The listing records about 160,000 clones. Sequenced: PBMCs. These TCRs come from a woman in her sixties in good health and CMV-seronegative.

As for this clone: One end of the junction is discordant with germline, which a read error may explain. The sample contains more than one DNA sequence encoding this CDR3. The chain links TRBV11-1 to TRBJ1-1; 9 bases are a match to TRBD1. This CDR3 contains 13 residues. In germline, CDR1 is SGHAT, CDR2 FQDESV (reference sequence). The CDR3 is CASSSAGTGRAFF. For the CDR3, the DNA is TGTGCTAGCAGCTCAGCCGGGACAGGGAGAGCTTTCTTT.

The gene calls are TRBV11-3 and TRBJ2-2, with D possibly matching TRBD1 (5 bases). Trimming pared 10 bases from V and 0 bases from J, leaving 6 bases between. CDR3 length: 12 amino acids. CDR1 is SGHNT, CDR2 YENEEA, per germline. CDR3 nucleotides: TGTGCCACAGGGACGAACACCGGGGAGCTGTTTTTT. As protein: CATGTNTGELFF.

V is TRBV5-4 and J is TRBJ1-5; D call uncertain. This CDR3 contains 12 residues. Germline CDR1 and CDR2: SGHNT and YYREEE (reference sequence). V was shortened by 4 bases and J by 3 bases, with 5 bases between the two germline ends. CDR3 sequence: CASSRDNQPQHF. The CDR3 region has the DNA TGTGCCAGCAGCCGGGACAATCAGCCCCAGCATTTT.

The rearrangement uses TRBV28 and TRBJ1-1, with D unresolved. This CDR3 is 11 amino acids long. V lost 6 bases and J lost 8, with 10 bases in between. The germline V gene has CDR1 MDHEN and CDR2 SYDVKM. Here the CDR3 DNA reads TGTGCCAGCAGAACCGCGGCCGAAGCTTTCTTT. Translating gives CASRTAAEAFF.

The genes are TRBV5-1 and TRBJ1-2, with 8 bases identical to TRBD1. The V and J ends lost 6 bases and 2 bases, in that order; junction bases with no gene match: 9. This CDR3 is built from 15 residues. Germline CDR1 reads SGHRS; CDR2 reads YFSETQ. In DNA form, the CDR3 reads TGCGCCAGCACCCGGGGGGCAGGGGGCAACTATGGCTACACCTTC. Protein: CASTRGAGGNYGYTF. The full variable domain, rest sourced from reference TRBV5-1 and TRBJ1-2, is KAGVTQTPRYLIKTRGQQVTLSCSPISGHRSVSWYQQTPGQGLQFLFEYFSETQRNKGNFPGRFSGRQFSNSRSEMNVSTLELGDSALYLCASTRGAGGNYGYTFGSGTRLTVV.

V is TRBV18 and J is TRBJ1-2, with D perhaps TRBD1 (6 bases). Germline CDR1 reads KGHSH; CDR2 reads LQKENI. The CDR3 length is 13 residues. V lost 3 bases, J lost 4 bases, and 9 bases lay in between. CDR3 DNA sequence: TGTGCCAGCTCACCCGGACAGACCTATGGCTACACCTTC. Translated: CASSPGQTYGYTF.

V usage is TRBV5-4 and J usage is TRBJ2-2, with 9 bases lining up with TRBD2. The CDR3 is 17 amino acids. J was trimmed by 5 bases and V by 7 bases; bases with no gene match: 15. CDR1 and CDR2 (germline): SGHNT, YYREEE (reference sequence). CDR3 sequence reads: CASAPRGGGAMTGELFF. In DNA, the CDR3 is TGTGCCAGCGCCCCTCGGGGCGGGGGGGCCATGACCGGGGAGCTGTTTTTT.

The V and J genes are TRBV7-9 and TRBJ2-7, with 12 bases that match TRBD2. This CDR3 contains 16 residues. Germline CDR1 is SEHNR and CDR2 is FQNEAQ (reference sequence). The ends lost 3 bases at V and 5 bases at J; junction bases unmatched: 8. CDR3 sequence reads: CASSFRDASGRDEQYF. The CDR3 nucleotides read TGTGCCAGCAGCTTTAGAGATGCTAGCGGGAGGGACGAGCAGTACTTC.

The chain combines TRBV19 with TRBJ1-2, with 10 bases aligning to TRBD1. J gave up 9 bases and V 5 bases, and 9 bases lay outside the gene matches. The CDR3 runs 14 residues. Germline V gene sequence: CDR1 LNHDA, CDR2 SQIVND (reference sequence). The CDR3 loop reads CASSPDRDRGSYTF. The CDR3 region has the DNA TGTGCCAGTAGTCCCGATAGGGACAGGGGCAGCTACACCTTC.

The chain's CDR3 is CASSLARGDHTEAFF. The CDR3 DNA sequence: TGCGCCAGCAGCTTGGCCAGGGGTGATCACACTGAAGCTTTCTTT. This chain links TRBV5-1 with TRBJ1-1; TRBD1 might be the D (6 bases). V was pared by 0 bases and J by 3 bases, with 12 bases between. This CDR3 has 15 residues. Germline CDR1 SGHRS, CDR2 YFSETQ.

The chain couples TRBV2 to TRBJ2-1; perhaps TRBD2 as D (6 bases). With 3 bases removed from V and 13 bases from J, the gap between germline ends came to 10 bases. This CDR3 is 11 amino acids long. The germline V gene has CDR1 SNHLY and CDR2 FYNNEI. In nucleotides, the CDR3 is TGTGCCAGCAGTGAGAAGACTAGTCAGTTCTTC. The encoded protein is CASSEKTSQFF.

The genes are TRBV6-6 and TRBJ1-1; no firm D call. Germline V gene lookup returns CDR1 MNHNY and CDR2 SVGAGI (reference sequence). CDR3 length: 13 residues. The V end was cut by 9 bases, the J end by 5 bases, with 16 bases between. The CDR3 DNA follows: TGTGCCAGTGCGGGGTTCGGGGAAACTGAAGCTTTCTTT. As protein: CASAGFGETEAFF.

The rearrangement uses TRBV7-9 and TRBJ1-1; TRBD1 aligns across 7 bases. The germline gives CDR1 SEHNR, CDR2 FQNEAQ (reference sequence). With V trimmed by 2 bases and J by 0 bases, 3 bases remained unmatched. The CDR3 runs 15 residues. The CDR3: CASSLPGTVNTEAFF. CDR3 DNA: TGTGCCAGCAGCTTACCGGGGACAGTGAACACTGAAGCTTTCTTT.

The chain recombines TRBV9 with TRBJ2-2, with D perhaps matching TRBD2 (5 bases). The V end lost 0 bases, the J end lost 2 bases, and 11 bases lay between the germline ends. The V gene's germline CDR1 is SGDLS and CDR2 YYNGEE. The CDR3 is 16 amino acids. The CDR3 nucleotides are TGTGCCAGCAGCGTAGCTCTAGCACCTAACACCGGGGAGCTGTTTTTT. Its translation: CASSVALAPNTGELFF.

V and J are TRBV6-5 and TRBJ2-1, with 14 nucleotides matching TRBD2. Germline V gene sequence: CDR1 MNHEY, CDR2 SVGAGI. The CDR3 totals 14 residues. The trim removed 6 bases at V and 14 bases at J, leaving 9 bases unmatched. The CDR3 loop is CASRPTSGRAIEFF. In nucleotides, the CDR3 is TGTGCCAGCAGACCGACTAGCGGGAGGGCCATAGAGTTCTTC.

V and J are TRBV5-8 and TRBJ2-7, with D maybe TRBD2 (5 bases). The germline gives CDR1 SGHTS, CDR2 YDEGEE. This CDR3 is 16 amino acids long. The V end lost 0 bases, the J end lost 0 bases, and 13 bases lay between the germline ends. CDR3 DNA sequence: TGTGCCAGCAGCTTGGGGGCGGCGGCGGGCTCCTACGAGCAGTACTTC. Translating it yields CASSLGAAAGSYEQYF.

This chain joins TRBV4-3 and TRBJ2-5; TRBD1 agrees at 8 bases. Germline trimming cut 1 base from V and 4 bases from J; bases unmatched to any gene: 11. This CDR3 contains 17 residues. Germline lookup yields CDR1 LGHNA and CDR2 YSLEER. CDR3 sequence: CASSQAPPGGEGETQYF. The CDR3 nucleotides read TGCGCCAGCAGCCAAGCACCACCAGGGGGCGAGGGAGAGACCCAGTACTTC.

The gene calls are TRBV5-4 and TRBJ1-3; D might be TRBD1 (6 bases). Germline V gene lookup returns CDR1 SGHNT and CDR2 YYREEE (reference sequence). The CDR3 has 16 residues. V was clipped by 4 bases and J by 4 bases, with 18 bases between them. CDR3 sequence: CASSMGSGARGNTIYF. The CDR3 coding sequence is TGTGCCAGCAGCATGGGGTCAGGGGCGCGCGGAAACACCATATATTTT.

V is TRBV29-1 and J is TRBJ1-1, with D tentatively TRBD1 (5 bases). V was trimmed by 3 bases and J by 5 bases, leaving 16 bases between them. The CDR3 contains 14 residues. Germline V gene sequence: CDR1 SQVTM, CDR2 ANQGSEA. The CDR3 bases are TGCAGCGTTGAGGGGCTCAACCAGTGGACTGAAGCTTTCTTT. It codes for CSVEGLNQWTEAFF.

The rearrangement joins TRBV20-1 to TRBJ2-1, with D maybe TRBD1 (5 bases). The germline V gene encodes CDR1 DFQATT and CDR2 SNEGSKA (reference sequence). V lost 6 bases and J 5 bases, leaving 8 bases between the germline ends. This CDR3 has 11 amino acids. The CDR3 sequence is CSADSNNEQFF. CDR3 DNA sequence: TGCAGTGCCGACAGTAACAATGAGCAGTTCTTC.

The chain employs TRBV13 and TRBJ2-7, with D possibly TRBD1 on 6 matching bases. V lost 5 bases and J lost 5, with 19 bases in between. CDR3 length equals 15 residues. Germline loops: CDR1 PRHDT, CDR2 FYEKMQ (reference sequence). The CDR3 is CASSRSEGVHDEQYF. The CDR3 nucleotides are TGTGCCAGCAGCCGGAGTGAGGGGGTACATGACGAGCAGTACTTC.

V and J are TRBV2 and TRBJ2-3, with D possibly matching TRBD2 (6 bases). Trimming removed 6 bases from V and 6 bases from J, with 10 bases in between. There are 12 residues in the CDR3. Germline V gene data show CDR1 as SNHLY and CDR2 as FYNNEI. The CDR3 sequence: CASRGTGDTQYF. CDR3 DNA sequence: TGTGCCAGCAGGGGGACTGGGGATACGCAGTATTTT.

The rearrangement uses TRBV6-1 and TRBJ2-3; D is undetermined. Trimming pared 2 bases from V and 5 bases from J, leaving 11 bases between. The CDR3 is made up of 14 amino acids. The germline CDR1 and CDR2 sequences are MNHNS and SASEGT. The CDR3 reads CASSEMVAGDTQYF. CDR3 DNA sequence: TGTGCCAGCAGTGAAATGGTAGCCGGAGATACGCAGTATTTT.

V and J are TRBV7-6 and TRBJ2-7, with 10 bases lining up with TRBD1. The CDR3 covers 14 residues. J was trimmed by 3 bases and V by 5 bases; bases with no gene match: 4. CDR1 is SGHVS, CDR2 FNYEAQ, per germline. CDR3 residues: CASSPGQGVYEQYF. CDR3 DNA: TGTGCCAGCAGCCCAGGACAGGGGGTCTACGAGCAGTACTTC. The full variable domain, its missing parts supplied by reference TRBV7-6 and TRBJ2-7, is GAGVSQSPRYKVTKRGQDVALRCDPISGHVSLYWYRQALGQGPEFLTYFNYEAQQDKSGLPNDRFSAERPEGSISTLTIQRTEQRDSAMYRCASSPGQGVYEQYFGPGTRLTVT.

The rearrangement uses TRBV27 and TRBJ2-3, with 9 bases fitting TRBD2. Germline V gene lookup returns CDR1 MNHEY and CDR2 SMNVEV (reference sequence). J lost 3 bases, V lost 5 bases, and 3 bases had no gene match. CDR3 length: 14 amino acids. The CDR3 is CASSLAGYTDTQYF. The CDR3 bases are TGTGCCAGCAGTCTAGCGGGGTATACAGATACGCAGTATTTT.

The rearrangement joins TRBV6-5 to TRBJ2-7; D is perhaps TRBD1 (7 bases). CDR1 and CDR2 from the germline V gene are MNHEY and SVGAGI. This CDR3 is built from 15 residues. V was cut by 4 bases and J by 0 bases, with 13 bases left in between. CDR3 protein: CASSFRQGGSYEQYF. In DNA, the CDR3 is TGTGCCAGCAGTTTCCGACAGGGAGGCTCCTACGAGCAGTACTTC.

The CDR3: CASSLEGGTVSYEQYF. For the CDR3, the DNA is TGTGCCAGCAGCTTAGAAGGAGGGACAGTCTCCTACGAGCAGTACTTC. The chain has TRBV7-8 and TRBJ2-7; D perhaps matches TRBD1 (7 bases). V was pared by 1 base and J by 0 bases, with 13 bases between. Germline values: CDR1 SGHVS, CDR2 FQNEAQ. There are 16 residues in the CDR3.

The rearrangement links TRBV7-2 to TRBJ1-4, with 7 nucleotides matching TRBD1. Germline V gives CDR1 SGHTA, CDR2 FQGNSA. J was trimmed by 11 bases and V by 2 bases; bases with no gene match: 2. CDR3 length equals 12 residues. In DNA form, the CDR3 reads TGTGCCAGCAGCTTAACAGGGGTCAAACTGTTTTTT. Protein product: CASSLTGVKLFF.

V is TRBV5-1 and J is TRBJ2-7, with D perhaps TRBD1 (6 bases). The CDR3 runs 12 residues. V gave up 4 bases and J gave up 6 bases, with 11 bases separating them. From germline, CDR1 is SGHRS and CDR2 YFSETQ. CDR3: CASSIVRGEQYF. DNA of the CDR3: TGCGCCAGCAGCATCGTCAGGGGCGAGCAGTACTTC. Using reference TRBV5-1 and TRBJ2-7 for the parts outside the CDR3, the full variable domain is KAGVTQTPRYLIKTRGQQVTLSCSPISGHRSVSWYQQTPGQGLQFLFEYFSETQRNKGNFPGRFSGRQFSNSRSEMNVSTLELGDSALYLCASSIVRGEQYFGPGTRLTVT.

V is TRBV9 and J is TRBJ1-1, with unresolved D. The germline V gene has CDR1 SGDLS and CDR2 YYNGEE. V was clipped by 6 bases and J by 0 bases, with 12 bases between them. This CDR3 has 14 residues. CDR3 protein: CASTSGRMNTEAFF. The CDR3 DNA sequence: TGTGCCAGCACCTCTGGGAGGATGAACACTGAAGCTTTCTTT.